The 18 T cell receptor beta chains below come from one sample, sequenced in a study of metastatic and nonmetastatic thyroid tumors. Nobody among the patients had been given any treatment before thyroid surgery. TCRdb re-processed the PCR reads through MiXCR. This sample has under 95,000 clones, with approximately 11% found just once. Sequenced: blood. The receptors here all came from a female donor with papillary thyroid cancer or a benign thyroid nodule (not recorded which). Some clones in this sample may be carry-over from other donors' samples.

This clone has at least ten counts. The chain carries TRBV18 and TRBJ2-2, with D maybe TRBD2 (5 bases). Trimming took off 2 bases at V and 2 bases at J, with 9 bases between the two ends. CDR1 is KGHSH and CDR2 is LQKENI in the germline V gene. This CDR3 spans 15 amino acids. CDR3 amino acids: CASSPEGRNTGELFF. The CDR3, as DNA: TGTGCCAGCTCACCAGAGGGAAGAAACACCGGGGAGCTGTTTTTT.

On this clone: The junction shows a germline mismatch at one end, possibly a read error. The V call is TRBV18, the J call TRBJ2-6; possibly TRBD2 for D (6 bases). The CDR3 extends over 14 amino acids. Per germline, CDR1 KGHSH and CDR2 LQKENI. The CDR3: CASSPGTGAKVLTF. The DNA of the CDR3 is TGTGCCAGCTCACCAGGGACTGGGGCCAAGGTCCTGACTTTC.

This clone occurred many times. A much larger clonotype is one base distant, so this may be a read error. The rearrangement joins TRBV20-1 to TRBJ2-7; possible D gene TRBD1, 5 bases. The CDR3 spans 16 residues. Between the trimmed V and J ends, which lost 0 bases and 2 bases, there was a span of 17 bases. The V gene's germline CDR1 is DFQATT and CDR2 SNEGSKA (reference sequence). CDR3 amino acids: CSARESGQGFPYEQYF. CDR3 in DNA: TGCAGTGCTAGAGAATCGGGCCAGGGCTTTCCCTACGAGCAGTACTTC.

The CDR3 region is CASSFANKNTEAFF. The CDR3 region has the DNA TGTGCCAGCAGCTTTGCTAATAAGAACACTGAAGCTTTCTTT. The gene calls are TRBV7-9 and TRBJ1-1, with D unclear. The CDR3 sequence is 14 residues long. Germline-derived CDR1 and CDR2 are SEHNR and FQNEAQ (reference sequence). The V end was cut by 3 bases, the J end by 1 base, with 9 bases between.

Ten or more counts support this clone. The sample holds other DNA sequences that translate to the same CDR3. The chain combines TRBV2 with TRBJ1-5; D ambiguous. Per the germline V gene, CDR1 is SNHLY and CDR2 is FYNNEI. The CDR3 covers 14 residues. With 3 bases removed from V and 2 bases from J, the gap between germline ends came to 8 bases. CDR3 nucleotides: TGTGCCAGCAGTGACAGGCTGGGCAATCAGCCCCAGCATTTT. Encoded protein: CASSDRLGNQPQHF.

This clone has at least ten counts. The chain combines TRBV28 with TRBJ1-1, with D uncertain. The CDR3 has 12 amino acids. The germline V and J ends were trimmed by 5 bases and 8 bases, with 12 bases remaining between them. The V gene's germline CDR1 is MDHEN and CDR2 SYDVKM. For the CDR3, the DNA is TGTGCCAGCAGTGCAGTGAGTACGGAAGCTTTCTTT. Protein: CASSAVSTEAFF.

This clone occurred many times. The V gene is TRBV7-3, the J gene TRBJ2-2; a possible D gene is TRBD1 (5 bases). The V gene's germline CDR1 is SGHTA and CDR2 FQGTGA. Trimming removed 4 bases from V and 4 bases from J, with 13 bases in between. The CDR3 consists of 15 residues. The CDR3, as DNA: TGTGCCAGCAGCTCTTCAGGGTCGGGCACCGGGGAGCTGTTTTTT. Residues: CASSSSGSGTGELFF.

The gene calls are TRBV6-2 or TRBV6-3 and TRBJ1-1; TRBD1 is a possible D gene (6 bases). The CDR3 has 14 residues. Trimming took off 10 bases at V and 1 base at J, with 16 bases between the two ends. Germline CDR1 and CDR2: MNHEY and SVGEGT. CDR3: CATGRDNPNTEAFF. The CDR3 bases are TGTGCCACCGGAAGGGACAACCCGAACACTGAAGCTTTCTTT.

This clone was picked up many times. V and J are TRBV6-2 or TRBV6-3 and TRBJ1-4; tentative D call: TRBD1 (5 bases). V was cut by 6 bases and J by 0 bases, with 11 bases left in between. The CDR3 is made up of 15 amino acids. Germline CDR1 and CDR2: MNHEY and SVGEGT. The CDR3 region has the DNA TGTGCCAGCAGCAGGGCCACCACAACTAATGAAAAACTGTTTTTT. It yields the protein CASSRATTTNEKLFF.

A remark on this clone: This clone may be a read error of a much larger clone one base away. The rearrangement links TRBV19 to TRBJ2-7, with 7 bases that match TRBD1. Germline CDR1 is LNHDA and CDR2 is SQIVND (reference sequence). V was pared by 1 base and J by 3 bases, with 9 bases of the junction left unmatched. This CDR3 is 16 amino acids long. CDR3 coding DNA: TGTGCCAGTAGTATAGGGTCCTGGACAGGATACTACGAGCAGTACTTC. Its translation is CASSIGSWTGYYEQYF.

This clone was observed many times. V and J are TRBV11-3 and TRBJ1-1; D is undetermined. Trimming shortened V by 4 bases and J by 3 bases, and 12 bases separated the two germline ends. The CDR3 is made up of 14 amino acids. The germline V gene encodes CDR1 SGHNT and CDR2 YENEEA. In nucleotides, the CDR3 is TGTGCCAGCAGCTCCGGCCGTGGGGACACTGAAGCTTTCTTT. This encodes CASSSGRGDTEAFF.

This clone was seen at least ten times. V and J are TRBV5-4 and TRBJ2-1; D remains unclear. The V end was cut by 4 bases, the J end by 3 bases, with 8 bases between. Germline CDR1 is SGHNT and CDR2 is YYREEE (reference sequence). The CDR3 length is 13 residues. The CDR3 region is CASSPGVYNEQFF. The CDR3 DNA is TGTGCCAGCAGCCCCGGCGTCTACAATGAGCAGTTCTTC.

In its sample, this clone was seen many times. V and J are TRBV3-1 and TRBJ2-3; 7 positions agree with TRBD2. The CDR3 length is 14 residues. Trimming removed 5 bases from V and 3 bases from J; junction bases left unmatched: 5. Germline CDR1 is LGHDT and CDR2 is YNNKEL (reference sequence). The CDR3, as DNA: TGTGCCAGCAGCATGGGGGGAGGGACAGATACGCAGTATTTT. This codes for CASSMGGGTDTQYF.

Only a few counts were recorded for this clone. A much larger clone sits a single nucleotide away, making a read error possible. V and J are TRBV20-1 and TRBJ1-3; D might be TRBD1 (6 bases). The CDR3 is 14 residues long. Trimming took off 6 bases at V and 3 bases at J, with 15 bases between the two ends. Germline assignment: CDR1 DFQATT and CDR2 SNEGSKA (reference sequence). The CDR3 nucleotides read TGCAGTGCCCGGAGGACAGTCGGTGGAAACACCATATATTTT. Amino acid sequence: CSARRTVGGNTIYF.

Ten or more counts support this clone. V usage is TRBV3-1 and J usage is TRBJ1-2; perhaps TRBD1 as D (5 bases). CDR1 is LGHDT, CDR2 YNNKEL, per germline (reference sequence). This CDR3 has 15 residues. V was clipped by 1 base and J by 4 bases, with 13 bases between them. This CDR3 is CASSQGGEGFYGYTF. The CDR3 DNA follows: TGTGCCAGCAGCCAAGGAGGGGAGGGGTTCTATGGCTACACCTTC.

With respect to this clone: This may arise from a read error, as a much more abundant clone is one base away. The V gene is TRBV7-6, the J gene TRBJ2-2, with D possibly matching TRBD2 (5 bases). The CDR3 has 13 amino acids. Germline CDR1 is SGHVS and CDR2 is FNYEAQ. The CDR3 DNA sequence: TGTGCCATCAGCTTACTAGGCAGCGGGGAGCTGTTTTTT. This translates into CAISLLGSGELFF.

This clone was counted between two and nine times. One base away lies a much larger clone, so this may be a sequencing read error. Other nucleotide sequences from this sample produce the same CDR3. This rearrangement joins TRBV27 to TRBJ1-2, with D perhaps matching TRBD1 (5 bases). This CDR3 region has 15 residues. Germline V gene data show CDR1 as MNHEY and CDR2 as SMNVEV (reference sequence). Trimming removed 5 bases at V and 8 bases at J, with 21 bases between. In DNA, the CDR3 is TGTGCCAGCAGTCGTACCGGGACGGGGAGCGGCGGCTACACCTTC. Its translation is CASSRTGTGSGGYTF.

This clone showed up many times. This chain uses TRBV6-1 with TRBJ2-5, with TRBD2 identical over 13 bases. Germline-derived CDR1 and CDR2 are MNHNS and SASEGT. Germline trimming cut 6 bases from V and 4 bases from J; bases unmatched to any gene: 5. CDR3 length: 15 residues. The CDR3 spells CASRGGLAGAETQYF. For the CDR3, the DNA is TGTGCCAGCAGGGGAGGACTAGCGGGAGCAGAGACCCAGTACTTC.